These T cell receptor beta chains were read from a single sample in a study of cytomegalovirus exposure and HLA in healthy donors. The method was immunoSEQ multiplex PCR; TCRdb's version includes in-frame clones alone and lacks a portion of them. The sample records 160,000 or so clones, 65% to 85% being singletons. Specimen: PBMCs. These receptors came from a male donor in good health and CMV-seropositive. CDR3s include the opening cysteine and the closing phenylalanine or tryptophan. Fields, in order: CDR3 DNA, CDR3 protein, clone size, D gene, V gene, J gene. The D gene is left open where the match is weak. Not every row has a clone size; where given, it reads once, few, many or a size class.

CDR3 DNA: TGTGCCAGCACCATATTTTCGGGCCTAGCGGGACCCAATGAGCAGTTCTTC
CDR3 protein: CASTIFSGLAGPNEQFF
clone size: .
D gene: TRBD2
V gene: TRBV7-9
J gene: TRBJ2-1

CDR3 DNA: TGTGCCAGCAGCCCACACAGGGAACGCGATGGCTACACCTTC
CDR3 protein: CASSPHRERDGYTF
clone size: .
D gene: .
V gene: TRBV5-8
J gene: TRBJ1-2

CDR3 DNA: TGTGCCAGCTCGCCCTCCTATGTAGGGGAGCTGTTTTTT
CDR3 protein: CASSPSYVGELFF
clone size: .
D gene: .
V gene: TRBV18
J gene: TRBJ2-2

CDR3 DNA: TGCGCCAGCAGCTTTAGATCCGGCGAGCAGTACTTC
CDR3 protein: CASSFRSGEQYF
clone size: .
D gene: .
V gene: TRBV5-1
J gene: TRBJ2-7

CDR3 DNA: TGTGCCAGCAGCCCAATATTAGGAGGAGTTAGCTCCTACAATGAGCAGTTCTTC
CDR3 protein: CASSPILGGVSSYNEQFF
clone size: .
D gene: .
V gene: TRBV9
J gene: TRBJ2-1

CDR3 DNA: TGTGCCAGCAGCTCGGACAGGGAGGTTGGCTACACCTTC
CDR3 protein: CASSSDREVGYTF
clone size: once
D gene: TRBD1
V gene: TRBV2
J gene: TRBJ1-2

CDR3 DNA: TGTGCCAGCAGCCTTGGGACGGCTAGCGGGAGAGGCGAGCAGTACTTC
CDR3 protein: CASSLGTASGRGEQYF
clone size: once
D gene: TRBD2
V gene: TRBV14
J gene: TRBJ2-7

CDR3 DNA: TGTGCCAGCAGCTTAGCCCCGGGACAGGGGGCCTATGGCTACACCTTC
CDR3 protein: CASSLAPGQGAYGYTF
clone size: once
D gene: TRBD1
V gene: TRBV7-8
J gene: TRBJ1-2

CDR3 DNA: TGTGCCAGCAGCCCCCGGCCGGGTTTTGATCAGCCCCAGCATTTT
CDR3 protein: CASSPRPGFDQPQHF
clone size: .
D gene: .
V gene: TRBV14
J gene: TRBJ1-5

CDR3 DNA: TGTGCCAGCAGCTCCGGCGGCGGGAGGGCGGGCGGGGAGCTGTTTTTT
CDR3 protein: CASSSGGGRAGGELFF
clone size: few
D gene: TRBD2
V gene: TRBV5-4
J gene: TRBJ2-2

CDR3 DNA: TGTGCCAGCAGCAAAGACAGGAACAATGAGCAGTTCTTC
CDR3 protein: CASSKDRNNEQFF
clone size: .
D gene: .
V gene: TRBV5-6
J gene: TRBJ2-1

CDR3 DNA: TGTGCCAGCTCACCAAGTTTAGCGGGTTGGGAGCAGTTCTTC
CDR3 protein: CASSPSLAGWEQFF
clone size: few
D gene: TRBD2
V gene: TRBV18
J gene: TRBJ2-1

CDR3 DNA: TGTTCCAGCAGCTCCCCCAGGGGAATGAGCAATCAGCCCCAGCATTTT
CDR3 protein: CSSSSPRGMSNQPQHF
clone size: .
D gene: .
V gene: TRBV7-9
J gene: TRBJ1-5

CDR3 DNA: TGTGCCAGCTCCAACCCCGGGAGGGTGGCTGAAGCTTTCTTT
CDR3 protein: CASSNPGRVAEAFF
clone size: few
D gene: .
V gene: TRBV6-5
J gene: TRBJ1-1

CDR3 DNA: TGTGCCAGCAACAAACGGGACAGGTCGAATTACTATGGCTACACCTTC
CDR3 protein: CASNKRDRSNYYGYTF
clone size: .
D gene: TRBD1
V gene: TRBV7-8
J gene: TRBJ1-2

CDR3 DNA: TGCAGCGTTGGGCAGGGTCGCAATCAGCCCCAGCATTTT
CDR3 protein: CSVGQGRNQPQHF
clone size: .
D gene: .
V gene: TRBV29-1
J gene: TRBJ1-5

CDR3 DNA: TGTGCCAGCAGTTACTCCAGGGCAGACTACGAGCAGTACTTC
CDR3 protein: CASSYSRADYEQYF
clone size: .
D gene: .
V gene: TRBV6-5
J gene: TRBJ2-7

CDR3 DNA: TGTGCCAGCAGCTTAGTATCTAGCGGGAGCTCCTACGAGCAGTACTTC
CDR3 protein: CASSLVSSGSSYEQYF
clone size: .
D gene: TRBD2
V gene: TRBV13
J gene: TRBJ2-7

CDR3 DNA: TGTGCCAGCAGCTCCTCAAGCGAGGGACAGCCCCAGCATTTT
CDR3 protein: CASSSSSEGQPQHF
clone size: .
D gene: .
V gene: TRBV6-6
J gene: TRBJ1-5

CDR3 DNA: TGTGCCAGCTCAGAACCAGGGACTATGAAAAACAATGAGCAGTTCTTC
CDR3 protein: CASSEPGTMKNNEQFF
clone size: .
D gene: TRBD2
V gene: TRBV18
J gene: TRBJ2-1

CDR3 DNA: TGTGCCAGCAAGAACAACTACAATGAGCAGTTCTTC
CDR3 protein: CASKNNYNEQFF
clone size: .
D gene: .
V gene: TRBV27
J gene: TRBJ2-1

CDR3 DNA: TGTGCCAGCAGCTCCAGGGTAGGGGCCGCCTATGGCTACACCTTC
CDR3 protein: CASSSRVGAAYGYTF
clone size: few
D gene: .
V gene: TRBV11-3
J gene: TRBJ1-2

CDR3 DNA: TGTGCCAGCAGCCTCGTAACGGGTGGCTACACCTTC
CDR3 protein: CASSLVTGGYTF
clone size: .
D gene: .
V gene: TRBV2
J gene: TRBJ1-2

CDR3 DNA: TGTGCCAGCACCCTGACAGGGACCACAGATACGCAGTATTTT
CDR3 protein: CASTLTGTTDTQYF
clone size: .
D gene: TRBD1
V gene: TRBV27
J gene: TRBJ2-3

CDR3 DNA: TGTGCCAGCAGCCGTGAGGGAACACACAATGAGCAGTTCTTC
CDR3 protein: CASSREGTHNEQFF
clone size: .
D gene: .
V gene: TRBV7-8
J gene: TRBJ2-1

CDR3 DNA: TGTGCCAGCAGCGTAGCGTCCCTAGCGATAAACACAGATACGCAGTATTTT
CDR3 protein: CASSVASLAINTDTQYF
clone size: .
D gene: .
V gene: TRBV9
J gene: TRBJ2-3

CDR3 DNA: TGCGCCAGCAGGATACCCGTATCCACTAGCACAGATACGCAGTATTTT
CDR3 protein: CASRIPVSTSTDTQYF
clone size: .
D gene: .
V gene: TRBV5-1
J gene: TRBJ2-3

CDR3 DNA: TGTGCCAGCAGTTTCCCGACAGATACGCAGTATTTT
CDR3 protein: CASSFPTDTQYF
clone size: once
D gene: .
V gene: TRBV7-8
J gene: TRBJ2-3

CDR3 DNA: TGTGCCAGCAGCTTGGCGTCCGACAGGGACTATGGCTACACCTTC
CDR3 protein: CASSLASDRDYGYTF
clone size: .
D gene: TRBD1
V gene: TRBV5-4
J gene: TRBJ1-2

CDR3 DNA: TGTGCCAGCCTTGACGTCGACAGCCATTTTCGCTACACCTTC
CDR3 protein: CASLDVDSHFRYTF
clone size: .
D gene: .
V gene: TRBV28
J gene: TRBJ1-2

CDR3 DNA: TGTGCCAGCACCCCCGGACTAGCGGGAGGTCAATTCTTC
CDR3 protein: CASTPGLAGGQFF
clone size: .
D gene: TRBD2
V gene: TRBV27
J gene: TRBJ2-1

CDR3 DNA: TGTGCCAGCAGTCGGAACCGACAGGTACCCGGCTACACCTTC
CDR3 protein: CASSRNRQVPGYTF
clone size: .
D gene: .
V gene: TRBV11-2
J gene: TRBJ1-2

CDR3 DNA: TGTGCCTGGAGGGGGGACAGGGACGAGCAGTACTTC
CDR3 protein: CAWRGDRDEQYF
clone size: .
D gene: TRBD1
V gene: TRBV30
J gene: TRBJ2-7

CDR3 DNA: TGCGCCAGCAGCTTGGACAGGGGCGCCTACGAGCAGTACTTC
CDR3 protein: CASSLDRGAYEQYF
clone size: .
D gene: TRBD1
V gene: TRBV5-1
J gene: TRBJ2-7

CDR3 DNA: TGTGCCAGCAGTTTAGGCATACGGGCTGAAGCTTTCTTT
CDR3 protein: CASSLGIRAEAFF
clone size: .
D gene: .
V gene: TRBV28
J gene: TRBJ1-1

CDR3 DNA: TGTGCCAGCGGACAGGGTTACGAGCAGTACTTC
CDR3 protein: CASGQGYEQYF
clone size: .
D gene: TRBD1
V gene: TRBV7-2
J gene: TRBJ2-7